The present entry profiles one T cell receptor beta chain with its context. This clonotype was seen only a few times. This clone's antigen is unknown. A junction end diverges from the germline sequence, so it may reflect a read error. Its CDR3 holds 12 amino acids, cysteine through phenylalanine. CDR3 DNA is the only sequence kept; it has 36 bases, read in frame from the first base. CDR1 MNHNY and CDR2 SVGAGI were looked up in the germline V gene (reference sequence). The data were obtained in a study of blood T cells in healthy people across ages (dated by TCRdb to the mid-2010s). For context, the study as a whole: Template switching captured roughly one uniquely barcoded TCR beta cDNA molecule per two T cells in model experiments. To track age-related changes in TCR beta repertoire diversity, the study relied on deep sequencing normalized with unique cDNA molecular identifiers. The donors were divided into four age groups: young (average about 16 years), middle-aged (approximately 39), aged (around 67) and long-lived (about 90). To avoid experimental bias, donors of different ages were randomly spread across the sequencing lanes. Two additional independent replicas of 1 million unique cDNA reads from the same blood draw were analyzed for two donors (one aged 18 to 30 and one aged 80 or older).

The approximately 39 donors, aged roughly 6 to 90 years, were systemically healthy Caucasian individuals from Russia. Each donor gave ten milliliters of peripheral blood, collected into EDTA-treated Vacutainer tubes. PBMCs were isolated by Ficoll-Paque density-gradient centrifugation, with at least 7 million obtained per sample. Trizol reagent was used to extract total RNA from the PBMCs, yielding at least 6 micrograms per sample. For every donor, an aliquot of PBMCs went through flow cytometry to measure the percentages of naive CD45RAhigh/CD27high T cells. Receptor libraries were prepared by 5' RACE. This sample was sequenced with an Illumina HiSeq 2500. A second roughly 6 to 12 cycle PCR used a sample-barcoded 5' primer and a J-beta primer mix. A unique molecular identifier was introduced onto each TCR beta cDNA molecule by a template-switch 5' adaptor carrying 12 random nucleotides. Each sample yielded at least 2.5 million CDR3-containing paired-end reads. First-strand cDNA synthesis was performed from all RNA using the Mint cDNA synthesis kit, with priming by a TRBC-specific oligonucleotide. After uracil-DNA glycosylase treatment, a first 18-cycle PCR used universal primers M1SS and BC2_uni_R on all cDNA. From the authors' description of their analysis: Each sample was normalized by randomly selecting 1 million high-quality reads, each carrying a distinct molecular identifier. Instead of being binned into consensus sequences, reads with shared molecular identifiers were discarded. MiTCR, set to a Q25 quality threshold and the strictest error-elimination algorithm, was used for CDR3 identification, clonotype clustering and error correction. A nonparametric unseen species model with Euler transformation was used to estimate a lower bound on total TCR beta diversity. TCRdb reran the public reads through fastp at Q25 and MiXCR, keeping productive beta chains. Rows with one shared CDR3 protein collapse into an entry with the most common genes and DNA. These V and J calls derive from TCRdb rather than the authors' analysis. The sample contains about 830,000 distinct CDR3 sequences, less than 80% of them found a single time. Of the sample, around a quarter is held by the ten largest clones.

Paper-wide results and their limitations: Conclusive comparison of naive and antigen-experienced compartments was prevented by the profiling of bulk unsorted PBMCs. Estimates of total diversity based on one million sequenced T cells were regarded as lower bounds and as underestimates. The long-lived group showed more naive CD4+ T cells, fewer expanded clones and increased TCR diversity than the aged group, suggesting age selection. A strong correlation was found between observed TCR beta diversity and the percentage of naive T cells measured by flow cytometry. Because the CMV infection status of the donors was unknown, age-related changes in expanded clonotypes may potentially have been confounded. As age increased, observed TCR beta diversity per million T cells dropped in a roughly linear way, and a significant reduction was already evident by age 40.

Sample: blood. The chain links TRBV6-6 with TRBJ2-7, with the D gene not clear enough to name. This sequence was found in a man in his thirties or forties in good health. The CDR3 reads CTSIGFRFEQYF. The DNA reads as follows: TGTACCAGCATCGGCTTCCGCTTCGAGCAGTACTTC.